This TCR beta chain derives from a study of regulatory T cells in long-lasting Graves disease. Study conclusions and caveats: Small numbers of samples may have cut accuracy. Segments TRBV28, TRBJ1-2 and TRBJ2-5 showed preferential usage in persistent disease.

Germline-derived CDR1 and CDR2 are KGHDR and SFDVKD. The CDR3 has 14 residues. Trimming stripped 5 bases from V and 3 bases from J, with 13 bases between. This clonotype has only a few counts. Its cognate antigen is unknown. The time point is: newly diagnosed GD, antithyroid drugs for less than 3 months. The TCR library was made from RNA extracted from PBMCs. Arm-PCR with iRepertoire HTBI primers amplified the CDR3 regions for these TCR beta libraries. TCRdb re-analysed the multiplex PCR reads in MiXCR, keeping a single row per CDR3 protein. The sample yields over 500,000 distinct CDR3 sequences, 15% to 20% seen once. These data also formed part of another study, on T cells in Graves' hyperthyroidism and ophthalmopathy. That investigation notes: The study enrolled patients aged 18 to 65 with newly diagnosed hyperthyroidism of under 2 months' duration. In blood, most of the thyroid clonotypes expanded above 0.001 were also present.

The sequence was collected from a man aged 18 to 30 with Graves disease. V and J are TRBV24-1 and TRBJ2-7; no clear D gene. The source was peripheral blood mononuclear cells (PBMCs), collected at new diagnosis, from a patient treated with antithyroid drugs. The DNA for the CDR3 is TGTGCCACCAGTGGTAGAGAGGCCAACTACGAGCAGTACTTC. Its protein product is CATSGREANYEQYF.